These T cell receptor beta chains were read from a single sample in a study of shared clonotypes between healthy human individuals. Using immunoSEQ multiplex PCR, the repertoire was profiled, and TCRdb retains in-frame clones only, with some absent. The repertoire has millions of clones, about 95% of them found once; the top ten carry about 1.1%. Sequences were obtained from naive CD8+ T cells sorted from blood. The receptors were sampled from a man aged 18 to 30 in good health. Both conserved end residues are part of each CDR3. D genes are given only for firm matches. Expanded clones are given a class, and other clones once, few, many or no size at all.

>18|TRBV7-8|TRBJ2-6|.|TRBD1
TGTGCCAGCACGTCGGGACAGGGGGCCAGCTCTGGGGCCAACGTCCTGACTTTC
CASTSGQGASSGANVLTF
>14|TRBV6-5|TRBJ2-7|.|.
TGTGCCAGCAGTTATCTACAGGAATCCTACGAGCAGTACTTC
CASSYLQESYEQYF
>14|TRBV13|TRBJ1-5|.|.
TGTGCCAGCAGCCTAGGAGGAGAGGGTCGGCCCCAGCATTTT
CASSLGGEGRPQHF
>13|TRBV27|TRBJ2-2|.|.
TGTGCCAGCAGTTTAGGCCTAACCGGGGAGCTGTTTTTT
CASSLGLTGELFF
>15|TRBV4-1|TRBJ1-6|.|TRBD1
TGCGCCAGCAGCCCACCCGGGACAGGGCGAACACCCCTCCACTTT
CASSPPGTGRTPLHF
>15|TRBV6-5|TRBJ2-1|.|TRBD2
TGTGCCAGCAGACCGGGACTAGGATCGGGGTATGAGCAGTTCTTC
CASRPGLGSGYEQFF
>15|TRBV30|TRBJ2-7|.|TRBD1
TGTGCCTGGAGTAGCGACCGGGACAGGGGCTTAGAGCAGTACTTC
CAWSSDRDRGLEQYF
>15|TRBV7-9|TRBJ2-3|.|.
TGTGCCAGCAGCGGCGGGACAACTAGCACAGATACGCAGTATTTT
CASSGGTTSTDTQYF
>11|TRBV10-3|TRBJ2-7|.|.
TGTGCCATCAGTGGTGGGGGAGAGCAGTACTTC
CAISGGGEQYF
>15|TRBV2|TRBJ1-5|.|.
TGTGCCAGCAGTGATTTGTCAGGGCACAATCAGCCCCAGCATTTT
CASSDLSGHNQPQHF
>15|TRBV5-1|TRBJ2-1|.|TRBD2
TGCGCCAGCAGCTTGGAAAGCGGGAGTTTAGATGAGCAGTTCTTC
CASSLESGSLDEQFF
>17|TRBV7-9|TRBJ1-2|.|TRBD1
TGTGCCAGCAGCTCTACCCCCGGGACAGGGGACATCCGTGGCTACACCTTC
CASSSTPGTGDIRGYTF
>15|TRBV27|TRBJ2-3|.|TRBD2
TGTGCCAGCAGCCGGGAGGGAGTTGGGTCAGATACGCAGTATTTT
CASSREGVGSDTQYF
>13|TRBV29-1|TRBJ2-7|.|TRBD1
TGCAGCGTTAGGACAGGGGCGACGCACGAGCAGTACTTC
CSVRTGATHEQYF
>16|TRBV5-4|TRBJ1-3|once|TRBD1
TGTGCCAGCAGCTATTGGGACAGGGGCTCTGGAAACACCATATATTTT
CASSYWDRGSGNTIYF
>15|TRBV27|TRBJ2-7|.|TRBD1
TGTGCCAGCAGTCAACGGACAGGGGATATCGACGAGCAGTACTTC
CASSQRTGDIDEQYF
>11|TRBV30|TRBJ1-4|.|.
TGTGCCTGGAGTGAAAGCGAAAAACTGTTTTTT
CAWSESEKLFF
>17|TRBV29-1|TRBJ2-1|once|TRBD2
TGCAGCGTTGAAGGAATGACTAGCGGGGGGCCATACAATGAGCAGTTCTTC
CSVEGMTSGGPYNEQFF
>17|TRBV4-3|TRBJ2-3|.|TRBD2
TGCGCCAGCAGCCAAGATGGGGAGGGGCTTATGGCAGATACGCAGTATTTT
CASSQDGEGLMADTQYF
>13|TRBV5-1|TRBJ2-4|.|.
TGCGCCAGCAGGGGCAGGGACGGAAACATTCAGTACTTC
CASRGRDGNIQYF
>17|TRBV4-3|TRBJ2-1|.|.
TGCGCCAGCAGCCAAGATAACCAGGGTATTTTCTACAATGAGCAGTTCTTC
CASSQDNQGIFYNEQFF
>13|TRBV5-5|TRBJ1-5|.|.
TGTGCCAGCAGCTATCTAGGGGAAGGACCCCAGCATTTT
CASSYLGEGPQHF
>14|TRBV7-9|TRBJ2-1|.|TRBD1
TGTGCCAGCAGCCCTCGGGACAGTTTCGATGAGCAGTTCTTC
CASSPRDSFDEQFF
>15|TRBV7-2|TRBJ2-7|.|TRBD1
TGTGCCAGCAGCCCGGCGGACAGGACCCCCTACGAGCAGTACTTC
CASSPADRTPYEQYF
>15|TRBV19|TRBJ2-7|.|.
TGTGCCAGTAGTATCGGCGCAGCAAGAGATGACGAGCAGTACTTC
CASSIGAARDDEQYF
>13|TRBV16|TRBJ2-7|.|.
TGTGCCAGCAGCCTTGTAGGAATCGACCCCGGGGGCTTC
CASSLVGIDPGGF
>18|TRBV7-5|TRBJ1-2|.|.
TGTGCCAGAAGCCCCGCCCGGGACAGGGGCCGGGGGAAGTATGGCTACACCTTC
CARSPARDRGRGKYGYTF
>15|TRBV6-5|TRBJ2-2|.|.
TGTGCCAGCAGCCCCGGGTCCACGGGCACCGGGGAGCTGTTTTTT
CASSPGSTGTGELFF
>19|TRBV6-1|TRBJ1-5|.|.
TGTGCCAGCAGTGAAGTCCCCTTTTTCGAAGACAGTAGCAATCAGCCCCAGCATTTT
CASSEVPFFEDSSNQPQHF
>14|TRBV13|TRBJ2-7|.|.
TGTGCCAGCAGCTTAATGGACACTCACTACGAGCAGTACTTC
CASSLMDTHYEQYF
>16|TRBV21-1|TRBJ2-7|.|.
TGTGCCAGCAGCCTCCGACAGGGGGTTATTTCCTACGAGCAGTACTTC
CASSLRQGVISYEQYF
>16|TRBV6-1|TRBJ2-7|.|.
TGTGCCAGCAGTGAAGCGACGGGCGGCCGATCCTACGAGCAGTACTTC
CASSEATGGRSYEQYF
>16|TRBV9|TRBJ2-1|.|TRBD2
TGTGCCAGCAGCGCCCCCGGGACTAGCGTATACGATGAGCAGTTCTTC
CASSAPGTSVYDEQFF
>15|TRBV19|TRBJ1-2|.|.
TGTGCCAGTAGTATAGATCTATGGGCAGACTATGGCTACACCTTC
CASSIDLWADYGYTF
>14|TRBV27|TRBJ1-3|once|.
TGTGCCAGCAGTTTAGGTGGCTCTGGAAACACCATATATTTT
CASSLGGSGNTIYF
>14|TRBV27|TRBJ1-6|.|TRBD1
TGTGCCAGCAGTTTGGGACAGGCAAAAGGGACCCTCCACTTT
CASSLGQAKGTLHF
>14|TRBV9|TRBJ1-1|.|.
TGTGCCAGCAGCCTCACGGGGGCGGACACTGAAGCTTTCTTT
CASSLTGADTEAFF
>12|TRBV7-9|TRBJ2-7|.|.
TGTGCCAGCGGGGGGTTTAGGGACGAGCAGTACTTC
CASGGFRDEQYF
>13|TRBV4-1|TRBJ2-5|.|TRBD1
TGCGCCAGCAGCCCGGGACAGAAAGAGACCCAGTACTTC
CASSPGQKETQYF
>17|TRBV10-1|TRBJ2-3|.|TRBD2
TGCGCCAGCAGTGATCTAGCGGGAGGTTGGGGCACAGATACGCAGTATTTT
CASSDLAGGWGTDTQYF
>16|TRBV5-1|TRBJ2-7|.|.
TGCGCCAGCAGCTTTGTCGGTCAGGGACCCCAGGCCGAGCAGTACTTC
CASSFVGQGPQAEQYF
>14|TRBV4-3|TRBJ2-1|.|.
TGCGCCAGCAGCCAAGATCGTTTGGGTATTCCGCCGTTCTTC
CASSQDRLGIPPFF
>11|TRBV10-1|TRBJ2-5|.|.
TGCGCCAGAACAGGGACGGAGACCCAGTACTTC
CARTGTETQYF
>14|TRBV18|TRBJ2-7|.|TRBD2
TGTGCCAGCTCGGGACTAGCGGGACTCTACGAGCAGTACTTC
CASSGLAGLYEQYF
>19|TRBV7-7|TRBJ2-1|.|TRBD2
TGTGCTAGCAGCCCTATGATGGGGGAGCGGGGGTCTTCCTACAATGAGCAGTTCTTC
CASSPMMGERGSSYNEQFF
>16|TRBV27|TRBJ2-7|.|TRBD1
TGTGCCAGCAGTTTATCCGCCGGACAGGTGAGCGGCGAGCAGTACTTC
CASSLSAGQVSGEQYF
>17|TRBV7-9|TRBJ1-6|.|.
TGTGCCAGCAGCTTAAGGGCACCTAGCTCCTATAATTCACCCCTCCACTTT
CASSLRAPSSYNSPLHF
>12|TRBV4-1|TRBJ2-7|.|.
TGCGCCAGCAGCTCCGGGTCCTACGAGCAGTACTTC
CASSSGSYEQYF
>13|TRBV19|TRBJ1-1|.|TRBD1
TGTGCCAGTATGGCCAGGGGGCAAACTGAAGCTTTCTTT
CASMARGQTEAFF
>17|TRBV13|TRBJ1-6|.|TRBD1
TGTGCCAGCAGCCTTACCGGGACAGGGGGGGTTGGTCCACCCCTCCACTTT
CASSLTGTGGVGPPLHF
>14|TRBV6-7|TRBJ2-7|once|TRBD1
TGTGCCAGCACCCGGCGGACAGGGCGGGGCGAGCAGTACTTC
CASTRRTGRGEQYF
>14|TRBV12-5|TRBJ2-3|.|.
TGTGCTAGTGGTTTGGTAGGGTTCACAGATACGCAGTATTTT
CASGLVGFTDTQYF
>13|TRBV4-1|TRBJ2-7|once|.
TGCGCCAGCAGCCAAGCCCCGGCGGACGAGCAGTACTTC
CASSQAPADEQYF
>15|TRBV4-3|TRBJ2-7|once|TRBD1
TGCGCCAGCAGCCAAGGCCGGACAGGGGCTTACGAGCAGTACTTC
CASSQGRTGAYEQYF
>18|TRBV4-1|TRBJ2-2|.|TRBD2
TGCGCCAGCAGCCAAGATCCCCTAGCGGAACCGGGGGACGGGGAGCTGTTTTTT
CASSQDPLAEPGDGELFF